These T cell receptor beta chains were read from a single sample in a study of blood T cell repertoires in COVID-19. Generated by immunoSEQ multiplex PCR, the TCRdb table keeps only in-frame clones and is missing some. The sample lists over 55,000 clones; about 89% were seen once. Sequencing used peripheral blood. These receptors were taken from a man aged 50 to 60 with active COVID-19. Each CDR3 is given with its conserved first and last residue. A D gene is named only where the DNA matches it firmly. Not all rows give a size; the values are once, few, many and, for expanded clones, a class.

len	v_gene	d_gene	abundance	j_gene	CDR3aa	CDR3nt
16	TRBV9	TRBD2	few	TRBJ2-1	CASSVGSSGGAEEQFF	TGTGCCAGCAGCGTAGGTTCTAGCGGGGGGGCCGAGGAGCAGTTCTTC
16	TRBV5-1	TRBD2	NA	TRBJ2-3	CASSRGLDGTTDTQYF	TGCGCCAGCAGCAGGGGACTAGATGGTACCACAGATACGCAGTATTTT
13	TRBV30	NA	NA	TRBJ1-3	CAWKQSSGNTIYF	TGTGCCTGGAAACAAAGCTCTGGAAACACCATATATTTT
13	TRBV21-1	NA	NA	TRBJ2-7	CASSRGRKYEQYF	TGTGCCAGCAGCAGGGGGCGAAAGTACGAGCAGTACTTC
14	TRBV4-3	NA	NA	TRBJ2-7	CASSQEWTNYEQYF	TGCGCCAGCAGCCAAGAATGGACAAACTACGAGCAGTACTTC
14	TRBV7-2	NA	NA	TRBJ2-5	CASSLGGGQETQYF	TGTGCCAGCAGCTTAGGAGGGGGCCAAGAGACCCAGTACTTC
18	TRBV19	TRBD1	NA	TRBJ2-1	CASIANPKWGDRYNEQFF	TGTGCCAGTATAGCTAACCCTAAGTGGGGGGACAGGTACAATGAGCAGTTCTTC
16	TRBV6-4	NA	NA	TRBJ2-1	CASSVSVGSSYNEQFF	TGTGCCAGCAGTGTCTCTGTGGGGAGCTCCTACAATGAGCAGTTCTTC
15	TRBV5-1	TRBD1	NA	TRBJ2-7	CASSRQSDRPYEQYF	TGCGCCAGCAGCCGACAATCGGACAGGCCCTACGAGCAGTACTTC
15	TRBV5-1	TRBD1	once	TRBJ2-7	CASSPRTGALYEQYF	TGCGCCAGCAGCCCTAGGACAGGGGCCCTCTACGAGCAGTACTTC
14	TRBV29-1	NA	NA	TRBJ2-2	CSAQGSTNTGELFF	TGCAGCGCCCAGGGGTCCACGAACACCGGGGAGCTGTTTTTT
15	TRBV14	TRBD2	few	TRBJ2-7	CASSHRLADTYEQYF	TGTGCCAGCAGCCACAGACTAGCCGATACCTACGAGCAGTACTTC
18	TRBV9	TRBD2	NA	TRBJ2-5	CASSVAGSGGSKQETQYF	TGTGCCAGCAGCGTAGCTGGTAGCGGGGGGTCTAAGCAAGAGACCCAGTACTTC
15	TRBV27	NA	few	TRBJ1-2	CASSPNPGRGSGYTF	TGTGCCAGCAGTCCAAACCCCGGCAGGGGAAGCGGCTACACCTTC
15	TRBV7-8	TRBD2	NA	TRBJ2-2	CASSLVAGEGGELFF	TGTGCCAGCAGCTTAGTGGCTGGGGAGGGCGGGGAGCTGTTTTTT
12	TRBV7-9	TRBD1	NA	TRBJ1-1	CASSWRDREVFF	TGTGCCAGCAGCTGGCGGGACAGGGAGGTTTTCTTT
18	TRBV7-2	TRBD2	NA	TRBJ2-3	CASSLPATSGGAGDTQYF	TGTGCCAGCAGCTTACCCGCGACTAGCGGGGGGGCCGGAGATACGCAGTATTTT
17	TRBV7-2	NA	NA	TRBJ1-5	CASSLDRAGGKNQPQHF	TGTGCCAGCAGCCTCGACAGAGCGGGGGGGAAGAATCAGCCCCAGCATTTT
14	TRBV7-2	NA	NA	TRBJ2-7	CASSLGSLAYEQYF	TGTGCCAGCAGCTTAGGCTCACTAGCCTACGAGCAGTACTTC
16	TRBV11-1	NA	NA	TRBJ2-7	CASSLVSGGAIGEQYF	TGTGCCAGCAGCTTAGTTTCCGGTGGGGCTATCGGCGAGCAGTACTTC
15	TRBV7-2	TRBD2	once	TRBJ2-1	CASSLLSGGRNEQFF	TGTGCCAGCAGCTTACTAAGCGGGGGCCGCAATGAGCAGTTCTTC
13	TRBV12-3/TRBV12-4	NA	NA	TRBJ2-7	CASRNYRTYEQYF	TGTGCCAGCAGGAATTACCGAACATACGAGCAGTACTTC
15	TRBV5-6	NA	NA	TRBJ2-7	CASSLRAGAVYEQYF	TGTGCCAGCAGCTTGCGGGCAGGGGCGGTTTACGAGCAGTACTTC
15	TRBV28	NA	NA	TRBJ1-3	CASNGGAQLGNTIYF	TGTGCCAGTAACGGGGGAGCGCAGCTGGGAAACACCATATATTTT
18	TRBV28	NA	once	TRBJ2-6	CASSSPGSPLSGANVLTF	TGTGCCAGCAGTTCCCCAGGGTCACCACTCTCTGGGGCCAACGTCCTGACTTTC
14	TRBV3-1/TRBV3-2	TRBD1	NA	TRBJ1-6	CASSRDRVNSPLHF	TGTGCCAGCAGTCGGGACAGGGTAAATTCACCCCTCCACTTT
17	TRBV5-8	NA	NA	TRBJ2-1	CASSLGGLAVLYNEQFF	TGTGCCAGCAGCTTGGGGGGGCTAGCGGTGTTATACAATGAGCAGTTCTTC
13	TRBV9	NA	NA	TRBJ2-5	CASSGGRQETQYF	TGTGCCAGCAGCGGGGGGCGACAAGAGACCCAGTACTTC
11	TRBV28	NA	NA	TRBJ2-7	CASSTGRQQYF	TGTGCCAGCAGTACCGGTCGCCAGCAGTACTTC
12	TRBV3-1/TRBV3-2	NA	NA	TRBJ1-2	CASSQPYYGYTF	TGTGCCAGCAGCCAACCTTACTATGGCTACACCTTC
15	TRBV10-2	TRBD1	NA	TRBJ1-1	CASSDEGQGRSEAFF	TGCGCCAGCAGTGATGAGGGACAGGGAAGGTCTGAAGCTTTCTTT
20	TRBV28	TRBD2	NA	TRBJ2-7	CASSLLRSGLAGGATYEQYF	TGTGCCAGCAGTTTACTACGATCGGGACTAGCGGGAGGTGCCACCTACGAGCAGTACTTC
15	TRBV4-3	NA	NA	TRBJ1-4	CASSQYPGANEKLFF	TGCGCCAGCAGCCAGTACCCGGGGGCTAATGAAAAACTGTTTTTT
15	TRBV14	TRBD1	NA	TRBJ1-1	CASSQETGTNTEAFF	TGTGCCAGCAGCCAAGAGACAGGGACGAACACTGAAGCTTTCTTT
15	TRBV28	TRBD1	NA	TRBJ1-2	CASNDRDRDTYGYTF	TGTGCCAGCAATGACCGGGACAGGGATACCTATGGCTACACCTTC
14	TRBV11-2	NA	NA	TRBJ2-7	CASRSGHGDYEQYF	TGTGCCAGCCGGTCGGGACATGGGGACTACGAGCAGTACTTC
13	TRBV7-3	TRBD1	NA	TRBJ2-7	CASSPGGSYEQYF	TGTGCCAGCAGCCCAGGGGGTTCCTACGAGCAGTACTTC
15	TRBV28	TRBD1	NA	TRBJ1-4	CASSYLPGQGLKLFF	TGTGCCAGCAGCTATCTCCCGGGACAGGGATTAAAACTGTTTTTT
16	TRBV15	TRBD1	NA	TRBJ1-1	CATSRDRGTGNTEAFF	TGTGCCACCAGCAGAGATCGGGGGACAGGGAACACTGAAGCTTTCTTT
13	TRBV6-2/TRBV6-3	NA	NA	TRBJ2-7	CASSSTSPYEQYF	TGTGCCAGCAGTTCAACTTCCCCCTACGAGCAGTACTTC
17	TRBV7-9	TRBD2	NA	TRBJ2-3	CASSSPLELAGVDTQYF	TGTGCCAGCAGCTCACCTCTAGAACTAGCGGGAGTAGATACGCAGTATTTT
15	TRBV6-5	TRBD2	NA	TRBJ2-5	CASEPGTSGKQTQYF	TGTGCCAGCGAGCCCGGGACTAGCGGGAAACAGACCCAGTACTTC
16	TRBV4-3	TRBD2	NA	TRBJ2-3	CASSQQLAGASDTQYF	TGCGCCAGCAGCCAACAACTAGCGGGGGCCTCAGATACGCAGTATTTT
14	TRBV5-6	TRBD1	once	TRBJ2-1	CASSDRGRYNEQFF	TGTGCCAGCAGCGACAGGGGGCGGTACAATGAGCAGTTCTTC
15	TRBV9	NA	few	TRBJ2-3	CASSVTESVTDTQYF	TGTGCCAGCAGCGTTACGGAAAGCGTCACAGATACGCAGTATTTT
17	TRBV6-2/TRBV6-3	NA	NA	TRBJ1-5	CASSYRYSGVSNQPQHF	TGTGCCAGCAGTTACAGGTATTCGGGGGTCAGCAATCAGCCCCAGCATTTT
14	TRBV2	TRBD1	NA	TRBJ1-2	CASSEWGTGHGYTF	TGTGCCAGCAGTGAATGGGGGACAGGGCACGGCTACACCTTC
16	TRBV5-8	TRBD2	NA	TRBJ2-3	CASSLGLADFTDTQYF	TGTGCCAGCAGCTTGGGACTAGCGGATTTCACAGATACGCAGTATTTT
15	TRBV5-1	TRBD1	NA	TRBJ2-1	CASSPWTGRYNEQFF	TGCGCCAGCAGCCCATGGACAGGGAGATACAATGAGCAGTTCTTC
17	TRBV3-1/TRBV3-2	TRBD1	NA	TRBJ1-2	CASSPGTGDLRNYGYTF	TGTGCCAGCAGCCCGGGGACAGGGGATTTACGCAACTATGGCTACACCTTC
13	TRBV29-1	NA	NA	TRBJ2-2	CSVADFGAGELFF	NA
15	TRBV11-2	NA	NA	TRBJ2-7	CASSGQVGSSYEQYF	TGTGCCAGCAGCGGACAGGTCGGGAGCTCCTACGAGCAGTACTTC
13	TRBV6-5	TRBD1	NA	TRBJ1-1	CASRGTGNTEAFF	TGTGCCAGCAGGGGGACAGGGAACACTGAAGCTTTCTTT